Below are 25 T cell receptor beta chains sequenced from a single sample in a study of blood T cell repertoires in COVID-19. The assay was immunoSEQ multiplex PCR, and TCRdb's table has in-frame clones only and misses some. The sample holds fewer than 500,000 clones, 70% to 90% seen once. The source material was PBMCs or T cells enriched from blood (not recorded which). These receptors originate from a woman under 30 with acute COVID-19.

A word on this clone: The junction departs from the called germline gene at one end, perhaps through a read error. The V and J genes are TRBV29-1 and TRBJ1-1; D is ambiguous. From germline, CDR1 is SQVTM and CDR2 ANQGSEA. The CDR3 totals 11 residues. The chain's CDR3 is CSIDMNTEAFF. The CDR3, as DNA: TGCAGCATTGACATGAACACTGAAGCTTTCTTT.

This clone was counted a few times. The rearrangement uses TRBV10-3 and TRBJ1-4, with TRBD1 identical over 10 bases. CDR1 and CDR2 from the germline V gene are ENHRY and SYGVKD. The CDR3 covers 13 residues. The junction had 2 bases not matched to a gene; V was cut back by 6 bases and J by 7 bases. The CDR3 sequence: CAIRGTGVEKLFF. The CDR3 DNA follows: TGTGCCATCAGGGGGACAGGGGTTGAAAAACTGTTTTTT.

V and J are TRBV7-9 and TRBJ1-1; 7 positions match TRBD1. The length of the CDR3 is 14 residues. The V segment lost 5 bases and the J segment 9 bases; nucleotides outside the gene matches: 12. Looked up from germline, CDR1 is SEHNR and CDR2 is FQNEAQ (reference sequence). The CDR3 sequence is CASSRGGTEPQAFF. For the CDR3, the DNA is TGTGCCAGCAGCCGAGGGGGGACAGAACCCCAAGCTTTCTTT.

The chain combines TRBV5-1 with TRBJ2-7; 7 bases align to TRBD1. CDR3 length: 17 residues. Trimming at V came to 1 base and at J to 4 bases, leaving 14 bases not matched to a gene. The germline CDR1 and CDR2 sequences are SGHRS and YFSETQ. As DNA, the CDR3 is TGCGCCAGCAGCTTGTCCGGGACAGATCTCTTGGGTTACGAGCAGTACTTC. This codes for CASSLSGTDLLGYEQYF.

This rearrangement joins TRBV18 to TRBJ1-5; 7 nucleotides line up with TRBD1. The length of the CDR3 is 14 residues. CDR1 is KGHSH and CDR2 is LQKENI in the germline V gene. The trim removed 6 bases at V and 6 bases at J, leaving 8 bases unmatched. CDR3 in amino acids: CASSTGTAAQPQHF. CDR3 bases: TGTGCCAGCTCGACCGGGACAGCGGCTCAGCCCCAGCATTTT. The complete variable domain, with remaining parts taken from reference TRBV18 and TRBJ1-5, reads NAGVMQNPRHLVRRRGQEARLRCSPMKGHSHVYWYRQLPEEGLKFMVYLQKENIIDESGMPKERFSAEFPKEGPSILRIQQVVRGDSAAYFCASSTGTAAQPQHFGDGTRLSIL.

This chain uses TRBV18 with TRBJ2-5; D is unresolved. Trimming cost V 2 bases and J 5 bases, with 12 bases left between them. The CDR3 length is 14 residues. Germline V CDR1 and CDR2: KGHSH, LQKENI. The CDR3 reads CASSPSPELETQYF. In DNA form, the CDR3 reads TGTGCCAGCTCACCAAGTCCCGAGCTCGAGACCCAGTACTTC.

The rearrangement joins TRBV28 to TRBJ2-2; no definite D call. CDR3 length equals 14 residues. Germline CDR1 is MDHEN and CDR2 is SYDVKM. V lost 5 bases to trimming and J lost 4 bases, with 11 bases between them. DNA for the CDR3: TGTGCCAGCAGTCCCTGGGCCGCCACCGGGGAGCTGTTTTTT. Encoded protein: CASSPWAATGELFF.

This chain connects TRBV28 to TRBJ2-4, with a possible D match to TRBD2 (7 bases). The CDR3 extends over 16 amino acids. V lost 1 base, J lost 4 bases, and 14 bases lay in between. From germline, CDR1 is MDHEN and CDR2 SYDVKM. CDR3 region: CASSLFRGALKNIQYF. CDR3 coding DNA: TGTGCCAGCAGTTTATTTCGGGGGGCGCTGAAAAACATTCAGTACTTC.

This chain joins TRBV28 and TRBJ1-2, with D uncertain. This CDR3 is built from 15 residues. Germline CDR1 reads MDHEN; CDR2 reads SYDVKM. With 3 bases removed from V and 0 bases from J, the gap between germline ends came to 11 bases. The chain's CDR3 is CASSLSPFSNYGYTF. CDR3 in DNA: TGTGCCAGCAGTTTGTCCCCCTTTTCTAACTATGGCTACACCTTC.

The V call is TRBV9, the J call TRBJ1-1, with D uncertain. The CDR3 extends over 14 amino acids. In germline, CDR1 is SGDLS, CDR2 YYNGEE. V was cut by 3 bases and J by 4 bases, with 13 bases left in between. The DNA for the CDR3 is TGTGCCAGCAGCGCGTGGACGGGGAGCACTGAAGCTTTCTTT. It encodes CASSAWTGSTEAFF.

V usage is TRBV4-1 and J usage is TRBJ2-1; 11 bases map to TRBD2. Germline loops: CDR1 MGHRA, CDR2 YSYEKL. The length of the CDR3 is 16 residues. V trimming: 3 bases; J trimming: 4 bases; junction bases outside the gene matches: 5. The CDR3 sequence: CASSHSGTSGYNEQFF. DNA of the CDR3: TGCGCCAGCAGCCATTCCGGGACTAGCGGTTACAATGAGCAGTTCTTC.

This chain connects TRBV10-2 to TRBJ1-1; D call uncertain. Germline V gene sequence: CDR1 WSHSY, CDR2 SAAADI. The CDR3 has 13 amino acids. The V end was cut by 8 bases, the J end by 2 bases, with 12 bases between. CDR3 in amino acids: CASANSGNTEAFF. CDR3 nucleotide sequence: TGCGCCAGCGCAAATTCAGGAAACACTGAAGCTTTCTTT.

The chain couples TRBV15 to TRBJ2-7; maybe TRBD2 (5 bases). The CDR3 sequence is 16 residues long. Germline V CDR1 and CDR2: LNHNV, YYDKDF (reference sequence). Trimming took 0 bases from V and 5 from J, leaving 17 bases between them. In DNA, the CDR3 is TGTGCCACCAGCAGAGAGGTAGGCCGGGGATTCAACGAGCAGTACTTC. It codes for CATSREVGRGFNEQYF.

V and J are TRBV11-2 and TRBJ2-5; a possible D gene is TRBD2 (7 bases). The CDR3 spans 14 residues. Germline V gene sequence: CDR1 SGHAT, CDR2 FQNNGV. Trimming left V 5 bases short and J 2 bases short, with 12 bases between. CDR3 bases: TGTGCCAGCAGCAAGCGGGACATTCAAGAGACCCAGTACTTC. It yields the protein CASSKRDIQETQYF.

The rearrangement uses TRBV14 and TRBJ1-2, with unresolved D. With 1 base removed from V and 14 bases from J, the gap between germline ends came to 14 bases. Germline CDR1 is SGHDN and CDR2 is FVKESK. This CDR3 has 12 amino acids. CDR3 DNA sequence: TGTGCCAGCAGCCAAGCCACCCGGCGGCCGACCTTC. It encodes CASSQATRRPTF.

The chain couples TRBV5-4 to TRBJ1-6, with 7 bases aligning to TRBD1. CDR3 length: 18 residues. Trimming at V came to 4 bases and at J to 0 bases, leaving 10 bases not matched to a gene. Germline CDR1 SGHNT, CDR2 YYREEE (reference sequence). CDR3: CASSEGVWDSSYNSPLHF. For the CDR3, the DNA is TGTGCCAGCAGCGAGGGGGTTTGGGACAGCTCCTATAATTCACCCCTCCACTTT. Variable domain in full (rest from reference TRBV5-4 and TRBJ1-6): ETGVTQSPTHLIKTRGQQVTLRCSSQSGHNTVSWYQQALGQGPQFIFQYYREEENGRGNFPPRFSGLQFPNYSSELNVNALELDDSALYLCASSEGVWDSSYNSPLHFGNGTRLTVT.

V usage is TRBV6-5 and J usage is TRBJ1-1; 7 bases fit TRBD1. From germline, CDR1 is MNHEY and CDR2 SVGAGI. Unmatched junction bases numbered 5, after V lost 6 bases and J lost 10 bases. The length of the CDR3 is 11 residues. The CDR3 here is CASRTGMVAFF. DNA for the CDR3: TGTGCCAGCAGGACAGGGATGGTAGCTTTCTTT.

The chain uses TRBV6-5 and TRBJ2-7, with TRBD1 matching 7 bases. Germline assignment: CDR1 MNHEY and CDR2 SVGAGI. CDR3 length: 15 amino acids. With V trimmed by 2 bases and J by 1 base, 5 bases remained unmatched. Written as DNA, the CDR3 is TGTGCCAGCAGTTACGGTCCGGGACAGTCCTACGAGCAGTACTTC. Translated: CASSYGPGQSYEQYF.

In nucleotides, the CDR3 is TGCGCCAGCAGCTGGACAGGTACTGGAAACACCATATATTTT. Protein product: CASSWTGTGNTIYF. V is TRBV5-1 and J is TRBJ1-3, with 7 bases lining up with TRBD1. This CDR3 spans 14 amino acids. Germline V CDR1 and CDR2: SGHRS, YFSETQ. Losses at the gene ends were 3 bases for V and 2 bases for J; bases not matched to a gene: 2. Filled out from reference TRBV5-1 and TRBJ1-3, the complete variable domain reads KAGVTQTPRYLIKTRGQQVTLSCSPISGHRSVSWYQQTPGQGLQFLFEYFSETQRNKGNFPGRFSGRQFSNSRSEMNVSTLELGDSALYLCASSWTGTGNTIYFGEGSWLTVV.

V usage is TRBV6-6 and J usage is TRBJ1-3, with D perhaps TRBD1 (6 bases). Trimming left V 7 bases short and J 0 bases short, with 10 bases between. Germline CDR1 reads MNHNY; CDR2 reads SVGAGI (reference sequence). The CDR3 is made up of 14 amino acids. The CDR3 coding sequence is TGTGCCAGCACAGGGGCATTCTCTGGAAACACCATATATTTT. Its protein product is CASTGAFSGNTIYF.

This chain uses TRBV7-9 with TRBJ2-1; tentative D call: TRBD1 (6 bases). The V end was cut by 4 bases, the J end by 5 bases, with 12 bases between. In germline, CDR1 is SEHNR, CDR2 FQNEAQ (reference sequence). The CDR3 spans 14 residues. The CDR3 spells CASSSGTKNNEQFF. CDR3 in DNA: TGTGCCAGCAGCTCGGGGACAAAAAACAATGAGCAGTTCTTC.

The V and J genes are TRBV25-1 and TRBJ1-3; perhaps TRBD1 as D (5 bases). The CDR3 is made up of 14 amino acids. Looked up from germline, CDR1 is MGHDK and CDR2 is SYGVNS. Trimming took off 6 bases at V and 2 bases at J, with 11 bases between the two ends. As DNA, the CDR3 is TGTGCCAGCAGGATGCGGGGGGCTGGAAACACCATATATTTT. Its translation: CASRMRGAGNTIYF.

In nucleotides, the CDR3 is TGTGCCAGCAGCCAAGCTGACAGTTACCTCTCCTACGAGCAGTACTTC. The encoded protein is CASSQADSYLSYEQYF. V and J are TRBV3-1 (or the pseudogene TRBV3-2) and TRBJ2-7; a weak D match, TRBD1 (5 bases). Germline loops: CDR1 LGHDT, CDR2 YNNKEL (reference sequence). The CDR3 contains 16 residues. V lost 1 base, J lost 0 bases, and 13 bases lay in between.

V gene TRBV29-1 combines with J gene TRBJ1-1; D is undetermined. The germline V gene has CDR1 SQVTM and CDR2 ANQGSEA. This CDR3 spans 12 amino acids. Trimming shortened V by 4 bases and J by 4 bases, and 10 bases separated the two germline ends. CDR3 DNA sequence: TGCAGCGTTGCGAGCGGATCCACTGAAGCTTTCTTT. It is translated as CSVASGSTEAFF.

The chain combines TRBV19 with TRBJ1-5, with TRBD1 matching over 7 bases. With V trimmed by 7 bases and J by 5 bases, 11 bases remained unmatched. This CDR3 contains 15 residues. Germline V gene lookup returns CDR1 LNHDA and CDR2 SQIVND (reference sequence). CDR3: CASNRDREVDQPQHF. The CDR3 nucleotides read TGTGCCAGTAACCGCGACAGGGAAGTAGATCAGCCCCAGCATTTT.